Listed below are T cell receptor beta chains from one sample, sequenced in a study of Graves' ophthalmopathy and Graves' hyperthyroidism. MiXCR, applied by TCRdb to the multiplex PCR reads, yields one record per CDR3 protein. Here the sample spans about 480,000 distinct CDR3 sequences, about 15% being singletons. Sequencing input: blood. These receptor sequences come from a woman in her twenties or thirties with Graves' ophthalmopathy. Each CDR3 is given with its conserved first and last residue. The D gene is left open where the match is weak. Not every row has a clone size; where given, it reads once, few, many or a size class.

d_call j_call v_call clone_size cdr3_nt cdr3_aa
TRBD1 TRBJ2-7 TRBV7-2 few TGTGCCAGCAGCCCACGACAGGGGCGAACCTACGAGCAGTACTTC CASSPRQGRTYEQYF
. TRBJ1-1 TRBV19 many TGTGCCAGTAGTGTTCGGCAGCACACTGAAGCTTTCTTT CASSVRQHTEAFF
TRBD1 TRBJ1-1 TRBV12-3/TRBV12-4 once TGTGCCAGCAGTTACCAGGGGGGATGGACTGAAGCTTTCTTT CASSYQGGWTEAFF
. TRBJ1-2 TRBV19 . TGTGCCAGTAGTATAAGGGCGGGCGAATCTAACTATGGCTACACCTTC CASSIRAGESNYGYTF
. TRBJ2-7 TRBV15 many TGTGCCACCAGCAGAGTTGGGGGAGGCGAGCAGTACTTC CATSRVGGGEQYF
TRBD1 TRBJ1-6 TRBV28 many TGTGCCAGCAGTCCACCGGCCGACAGGGCCTCACCCCTCCACTTT CASSPPADRASPLHF
TRBD2 TRBJ2-2 TRBV20-1 . TGCAGTGCTCTTCGGACTAGCGCCGGGGAGCTGTTTTTT CSALRTSAGELFF
. TRBJ1-1 TRBV6-1 many TGTGCCAGCAGCACCTCCCCGACAGGGAACACTGAAGCTTTCTTT CASSTSPTGNTEAFF
TRBD1 TRBJ2-7 TRBV12-3/TRBV12-4 . TGTGCCAGCAGTACCGGGACAGACCGCTACGAGCAGTACTTC CASSTGTDRYEQYF
. TRBJ1-5 TRBV6-1 many TGTGCCAGCAGTGAGGTGGTGGATAGCAATCAGCCCCAGCATTTT CASSEVVDSNQPQHF
TRBD2 TRBJ2-7 TRBV19 many TGTGCCAGTAGTATGCTGGTAACTAGCGGGAGCGACGAGCAGTACTTC CASSMLVTSGSDEQYF
. TRBJ1-5 TRBV2 . TGTGCCAGCAGTGACGGTTATCCGGGGAATCAGCCCCAGCATTTT CASSDGYPGNQPQHF
. TRBJ1-3 TRBV12-3/TRBV12-4 many TGTGCCAGCAGTCCCCGAGGGTTAGGAAACACCATATATTTT CASSPRGLGNTIYF
TRBD1 TRBJ1-5 TRBV24-1 many TGTGCCACCAGACCCATAAAGGGAAACGACAGGGAAAACAATCAGCCCCAGCATTTT CATRPIKGNDRENNQPQHF
. TRBJ2-7 TRBV11-2 many TGTGCCAGCAGCCGTGGCTTCTTTGGCGAGCAGTACTTC CASSRGFFGEQYF
. TRBJ1-1 TRBV12-3/TRBV12-4 . TGTGCTAACGTTACCAGGGAGAACGACACTGAAGCTTTCTTT CANVTRENDTEAFF
. TRBJ1-2 TRBV7-9 . TGTGCCAGCAGCGCTGGGGTCTCTCATGGCTACACCTTC CASSAGVSHGYTF
. TRBJ2-2 TRBV7-6 many TGTGCCAGCAGCCGACGAGCGGAATCCACCGGGGAGCTGTTTTTT CASSRRAESTGELFF
TRBD1 TRBJ2-2 TRBV29-1 many TGCAGCGGCGGGACAGGGGACACCGGGGAGCTGTTTTTT CSGGTGDTGELFF
. TRBJ1-2 TRBV14 many TGTGCCAGCAGCCAAATCGGGGGACACTATGGCTACACCTTC CASSQIGGHYGYTF
. TRBJ2-3 TRBV27 few TGTGCCAGCAGTTTAGGTCGGTCTGGGACAGATACGCAGTATTTT CASSLGRSGTDTQYF
. TRBJ2-6 TRBV11-1 . TGTGCCAGCAGCTTAGCGCCGGGTTTTAGGTGGGCCAACGTCCTGACTTTC CASSLAPGFRWANVLTF
TRBD2 TRBJ2-7 TRBV19 many TGTGCCAGCGGCGGGGGGCCCTCCTACGAGCAGTACTTC CASGGGPSYEQYF
. TRBJ2-7 TRBV27 . TGTGCCAGCAGTTTAGGGGGGGGCCCTACCTACGAGCAGTACTTC CASSLGGGPTYEQYF
. TRBJ1-1 TRBV7-8 many TGTGCCAGCAGCTTCCCATACCGGGACCCCACTGAAGCTTTCTTT CASSFPYRDPTEAFF
. TRBJ2-7 TRBV7-9 many TGTGCCAGCAGCTTAGACCAGGGAGAGCAGTACTTC CASSLDQGEQYF
. TRBJ1-5 TRBV6-2/TRBV6-3 many TGTGCCAGCAGTTACTTCGGACAGATAAATCAGCCCCAGCATTTT CASSYFGQINQPQHF
TRBD1 TRBJ1-2 TRBV12-3/TRBV12-4 . TGTGCCAGCAGTCCCCAGGACAGGTACTATGGCTACACCTTC CASSPQDRYYGYTF
. TRBJ1-1 TRBV29-1 many TGCAGCGTTCCACCCGCCGGGGGTAGGACTGAAGCTTTCTTT CSVPPAGGRTEAFF
TRBD2 TRBJ2-5 TRBV6-2/TRBV6-3 . TGTGCCAGCAGTTACGGGAGCGGGGGGGGGCAAGAGACCCAGTACTTC CASSYGSGGGQETQYF
. TRBJ1-1 TRBV6-5 . TGTGCCAGCAGTTACTCCAGGGGTTTTGGCACTGAAGCTTTCTTT CASSYSRGFGTEAFF
. TRBJ1-5 TRBV27 many TGTGCCAGCAGTTTCGAGAGACAGTGGGATCAGCCCCAGCATTTT CASSFERQWDQPQHF
TRBD1 TRBJ1-1 TRBV30 . TGTGCCTGGACTCTGGGACAGGGTTTTTTTGTGAACACTGAAGCTTTCTTT CAWTLGQGFFVNTEAFF
. TRBJ1-5 TRBV12-3/TRBV12-4 many TGTGCCAGCGGGTACCAGGGTTTACAGCCCCAGCATTTT CASGYQGLQPQHF
. TRBJ1-6 TRBV20-1 many TGCAGTCCCCAGCTAGACTGGTCCGGTATAAGTCCCCTCCACTTT CSPQLDWSGISPLHF
TRBD2 TRBJ2-5 TRBV28 . TGTGCCAGCAGACGGACTAGCGCAGAGACCAAGTACTTC CASRRTSAETKYF
TRBD2 TRBJ2-7 TRBV7-2 many TGTGCCAGCGGTAGCGGGGCATCCTACGAGCAGTACTTC CASGSGASYEQYF
. TRBJ1-5 TRBV12-3/TRBV12-4 . TGTGCCAGCAGCCCCTCGAACAGGGCCAGCAATCAGCCCCAGCATTTT CASSPSNRASNQPQHF
. TRBJ1-1 TRBV20-1 . TGCAGTGCTGTCCCACATCCTCGCCGCCGTGAGATGAACACTGAAGCTTTCTTT CSAVPHPRRREMNTEAFF
. TRBJ1-1 TRBV6-1 many TGTGCCAGCAGTGAAGCGGAAGGGAGGAACACTGAAGCTTTCTTT CASSEAEGRNTEAFF
. TRBJ1-6 TRBV27 many TGTGCCAGCAGTACGCTTTCATATAATTCACCCCTCCACTTT CASSTLSYNSPLHF
TRBD2 TRBJ2-5 TRBV7-2 many TGTGCCAGCGAGCACGGGGGGGAGAGCCAAGAGACCCAGTACTTC CASEHGGESQETQYF
. TRBJ2-7 TRBV7-2 many TGTGCCAGCAGCTTAGTGGTCGGGACCTACGAGCAGTACTTC CASSLVVGTYEQYF
. TRBJ2-2 TRBV6-2/TRBV6-3 many TGTGCCAGCAGTTACTCCGGTTCCGGGACATACTCCACCGGGGAGCTGTTTTTT CASSYSGSGTYSTGELFF
. TRBJ1-2 TRBV6-1 many TGTGCCAGCCTCGAGAGGAAAGTATATGGCTACACCTTC CASLERKVYGYTF
. TRBJ1-5 TRBV28 many TGTGCCAGCAGTCTGCCGGGACTGAGGGTTCCTCAGCCCCAGCATTTT CASSLPGLRVPQPQHF
. TRBJ2-7 TRBV4-2 many TGTGCCAGCAGCCAATCCGGGGGAATGAACTACGAGCAGTACTTC CASSQSGGMNYEQYF
. TRBJ2-2 TRBV30 few TGTGCCTGGAGTGTAGGTGGGCCCGGGGAGCTGTTTTTT CAWSVGGPGELFF
. TRBJ2-7 TRBV28 many TGTGCCAGCAGTTTCTGGGGGGCCCACGAGCAGTACTTC CASSFWGAHEQYF
TRBD1 TRBJ2-7 TRBV19 . TGTGCCAGTAGTCCCGGACAGGGCTACGGGCAGTACTTC CASSPGQGYGQYF
. TRBJ1-1 TRBV7-2 . TGTGCCAGCAGCTCCTACCTTGTCGCTGAAGCTTTCTTT CASSSYLVAEAFF
. TRBJ1-2 TRBV5-1 . TGCGCCAGCAGCTTGGTGGCCACCCTCGATGGCTACACCTTC CASSLVATLDGYTF
. TRBJ1-5 TRBV27 many TGTGCCAGCAGTTTCGGGGCAGGTGATCAGCCCCAGCATTTT CASSFGAGDQPQHF
. TRBJ2-5 TRBV28 many TGTGCCAGCAGTTTCGAGGGTTTAGAGACCCAGTACTTC CASSFEGLETQYF
. TRBJ1-2 TRBV6-5 many TGTGCCAGCAGTTACTCCGGGAGGGGTCGGTATGGCTACACCTTC CASSYSGRGRYGYTF
. TRBJ1-5 TRBV4-1 many TGCGCCAGCAGCCCCTTGGCCGGCGGGGATAGCAATCAGCCCCAGCATTTT CASSPLAGGDSNQPQHF
. TRBJ1-5 TRBV6-1 many TGTGCCAGCAGTGAAGTGGAACCTAATCAGCCCCAGCATTTT CASSEVEPNQPQHF
TRBD1 TRBJ1-1 TRBV12-3/TRBV12-4 many TGTGCCAGCAGCTTACCCCCAGACAGGGAATTTAACACTGAAGCTTTCTTT CASSLPPDREFNTEAFF
. TRBJ1-5 TRBV30 many TGTGCCTGGAGTGCACAGGGAGGTCAGCCCCAGCATTTT CAWSAQGGQPQHF